What follows are 30 T cell receptor beta chains derived from one specimen sequenced in a study of blood T cells in healthy people across ages. A second PCR of roughly 7 to 11 cycles used a sample-barcoded 5' primer and a J-beta primer mix. TCRdb processed the 5' RACE reads anew with MiXCR; each CDR3 protein has one entry. The sample carries hundreds of thousands of distinct CDR3 sequences, about 48% recorded once. Specimen: blood. These receptors were collected from a man aged 30 to 39 in good health.

This clonotype was recorded at least ten times. The chain couples TRBV4-1 to TRBJ2-7; D could derive from TRBD1 or TRBD2 (5 bases each). The CDR3 has 17 residues. Germline CDR1 is MGHRA and CDR2 is YSYEKL. V was clipped by 3 bases and J by 7 bases, with 25 bases between them. The CDR3 nucleotides are TGCGCCAGCAGCCAGGAACTGGACTGGGTAGGGACGGGTGAGCAGTACTTC. It codes for CASSQELDWVGTGEQYF.

The table lists this clonotype with a few counts. V is TRBV7-6 and J is TRBJ2-1; 7 positions agree with TRBD1. The CDR3 covers 15 residues. The V segment lost 5 bases and the J segment 12 bases; nucleotides outside the gene matches: 16. Germline CDR1 and CDR2: SGHVS and FNYEAQ. For the CDR3, the DNA is TGTGCCAGCAGCGAGGGGGACAGACTCCTTAAGGGGCAGTTCTTC. Translation: CASSEGDRLLKGQFF.

The V call is TRBV20-1, the J call TRBJ2-1, with D tentatively TRBD1 (5 bases). Germline CDR1 reads DFQATT; CDR2 reads SNEGSKA (reference sequence). The CDR3 contains 16 residues. Trimming cost V 3 bases and J 3 bases, with 18 bases left between them. CDR3 nucleotide sequence: TGCAGTGCTAGTCAGGTCGGGCAGGGTGACTACAATGAGCAGTTCTTC. It specifies CSASQVGQGDYNEQFF.

In this sample, this clonotype turned up a few times. The rearrangement joins TRBV7-9 to TRBJ2-7; 7 bases match TRBD1. In germline, CDR1 is SEHNR, CDR2 FQNEAQ (reference sequence). J was trimmed by 0 bases and V by 0 bases; bases with no gene match: 2. The CDR3 is 15 amino acids. The CDR3 region has the DNA TGTGCCAGCAGCTTAGCAAGGGACAGCTCCTACGAGCAGTACTTC. It encodes CASSLARDSSYEQYF. The whole variable domain, filled in from reference TRBV7-9 and TRBJ2-7, reads DTGVSQNPRHKITKRGQNVTFRCDPISEHNRLYWYRQTLGQGPEFLTYFQNEAQLEKSRLLSDRFSAERPKGSFSTLEIQRTEQGDSAMYLCASSLARDSSYEQYFGPGTRLTVT.

This clonotype has only a few counts. The gene calls are TRBV11-1 and TRBJ2-3, with 10 bases that match TRBD1. Germline CDR1 is SGHAT and CDR2 is FQDESV (reference sequence). The J segment lost 4 bases and the V segment lost 0 bases, leaving 4 bases of the junction unmatched. The CDR3 spans 16 residues. For the CDR3, the DNA is TGTGCCAGCAGCTTAGCCGGGACAGGGGTAGCAGATACGCAGTATTTT. Protein product: CASSLAGTGVADTQYF.

There are a few counts of this clonotype. V is TRBV7-2 and J is TRBJ2-1, with D possibly being TRBD2 (6 bases). The CDR3 contains 18 residues. The germline V gene encodes CDR1 SGHTA and CDR2 FQGNSA. V lost 2 bases, J lost 0 bases, and 17 bases lay in between. This chain's CDR3 is CASSLSPAGTASYNEQFF. The CDR3 nucleotides are TGTGCCAGCAGCTTATCCCCGGCAGGGACTGCCTCCTACAATGAGCAGTTCTTC.

The rearrangement links TRBV6-2 or TRBV6-3 to TRBJ2-1, with TRBD1 as a possible D gene (8 bases). V dropped 5 bases and J dropped 8 bases, with 25 bases sitting between them. The CDR3 runs to 17 residues. Germline CDR1 reads MNHEY; CDR2 reads SVGEGT. CDR3 nucleotide sequence: TGTGCCAGCAGTCAGCGGACAGGGCGCGGGGGTTCAGATGAGCAGTTCTTC. This codes for CASSQRTGRGGSDEQFF.

The chain uses TRBV7-9 and TRBJ2-3; a possible D gene is TRBD2 (5 bases). V dropped 8 bases and J dropped 2 bases, with 17 bases sitting between them. Germline V gene sequence: CDR1 SEHNR, CDR2 FQNEAQ (reference sequence). This CDR3 is built from 15 residues. As DNA, the CDR3 is TGTGCCAGCCAAGGACTGGGCACTGCCACAGATACGCAGTATTTT. Amino acid sequence: CASQGLGTATDTQYF.

The CDR3, as DNA: TGTGCCAGCATTAGACAGTACAATGAGCAGTTCTTC. Residues: CASIRQYNEQFF. The V and J genes are TRBV7-9 and TRBJ2-1; the D gene is possibly TRBD1 (5 bases). Germline CDR1 SEHNR, CDR2 FQNEAQ (reference sequence). This CDR3 contains 12 residues. Trimming shortened V by 7 bases and J by 4 bases, and 8 bases separated the two germline ends. Full variable domain (outside the CDR3, taken from reference TRBV7-9 and TRBJ2-1): DTGVSQNPRHKITKRGQNVTFRCDPISEHNRLYWYRQTLGQGPEFLTYFQNEAQLEKSRLLSDRFSAERPKGSFSTLEIQRTEQGDSAMYLCASIRQYNEQFFGPGTRLTVL.

The CDR3 DNA follows: TGTGCCACCAGCAGAGGGGCAGGGGGAAATGAGCAGTTCTTC. This gives the protein CATSRGAGGNEQFF. The chain carries TRBV15 and TRBJ2-1; TRBD1 agrees at 7 bases. With V trimmed by 1 base and J by 7 bases, 4 bases remained unmatched. Germline V lookup: CDR1 LNHNV, CDR2 YYDKDF (reference sequence). CDR3 length equals 14 residues.

This clonotype was picked up many times. The rearrangement joins TRBV3-1 to TRBJ2-3, with no clear D. Trimming took 5 bases from V and 4 from J, leaving 13 bases between them. From germline, CDR1 is LGHDT and CDR2 YNNKEL (reference sequence). This CDR3 region has 14 residues. The CDR3 region is CASSVAEWPDTQYF. Written as DNA, the CDR3 is TGTGCCAGCAGCGTAGCCGAATGGCCAGATACGCAGTATTTT.

The J gene is TRBJ1-1, the V gene TRBV18; D unclear. Per germline, CDR1 KGHSH and CDR2 LQKENI. V lost 3 bases, J lost 7 bases, and 15 bases lay in between. The CDR3 is made up of 14 amino acids. CDR3 loop: CASSPRVMEGEAFF. In nucleotides, the CDR3 is TGTGCCAGCTCACCGCGCGTCATGGAGGGTGAAGCTTTCTTT.

This clonotype was recorded a few times. As DNA, the CDR3 is TGCGCCAGCAGCTTGCGGACAGGGTCAGATACGCAGTATTTT. It encodes CASSLRTGSDTQYF. The V and J genes are TRBV5-1 and TRBJ2-3, with 8 bases that match TRBD1. V was pared by 1 base and J by 4 bases, with 2 bases of the junction left unmatched. This CDR3 spans 14 amino acids. Looked up from germline, CDR1 is SGHRS and CDR2 is YFSETQ.

This chain links TRBV7-6 with TRBJ2-7, with D perhaps TRBD1 (5 bases). CDR1 and CDR2 (germline): SGHVS, FNYEAQ. Deletions cut 2 bases from V and 3 bases from J, with 14 bases between. There are 15 residues in the CDR3. As DNA, the CDR3 is TGTGCCAGCAGCTTAAACGCAGGGTCAAACTACGAGCAGTACTTC. Translated, it gives CASSLNAGSNYEQYF.

The rearrangement joins TRBV5-1 to TRBJ1-1; no clear D. The CDR3 has 15 residues. Looked up from germline, CDR1 is SGHRS and CDR2 is YFSETQ. The V and J ends lost 4 bases and 6 bases respectively, with 19 bases between them. CDR3 region: CASSPNTKVGSEAFF. CDR3 in DNA: TGCGCCAGCAGCCCAAATACTAAGGTAGGATCTGAAGCTTTCTTT.

In its sample, this clonotype was seen a few times. CDR3 protein: CASKRGDYEQYF. In DNA, the CDR3 is TGTGCCAGCAAAAGGGGGGACTACGAGCAGTACTTC. This chain uses TRBV28 with TRBJ2-7, with D perhaps assigned TRBD1 or TRBD2 (6 bases each). Germline-derived CDR1 and CDR2 are MDHEN and SYDVKM. The ends were cut back, 7 bases at V and 3 bases at J, with 10 bases in the middle. The CDR3 is 12 residues long.

The CDR3: CASSSQRGGGDTQYF. DNA of the CDR3: TGTGCCAGCAGTTCCCAGCGGGGGGGCGGGGATACGCAGTATTTT. V usage is TRBV6-6 and J usage is TRBJ2-3; 10 nucleotides align to TRBD2. After removal of 4 bases from V and 6 bases from J, the junction contained 7 bases not matched to a gene. The germline CDR1 and CDR2 sequences are MNHNY and SVGAGI (reference sequence). The CDR3 consists of 15 residues.

This rearrangement joins TRBV7-9 to TRBJ2-5, with D hard to call. The CDR3 spans 12 residues. V lost 5 bases and J 4 bases, leaving 8 bases between the germline ends. Germline loops: CDR1 SEHNR, CDR2 FQNEAQ (reference sequence). CDR3 residues: CASSPGPETQYF. The DNA for the CDR3 is TGTGCCAGCAGCCCCGGCCCAGAGACCCAGTACTTC.

This clonotype was seen a few times. This chain joins TRBV21-1 and TRBJ2-5. TRBV21-1 is a pseudogene locus. This CDR3 has 13 residues. CDR3 bases: TGTGCCAGCAGCGGGTGCCTTTGGGAGACCCAGTACTTC. Protein: CASSGCLWETQYF.

The chain uses TRBV20-1 and TRBJ1-2; 7 positions agree with TRBD1. There are 14 residues in the CDR3. With V trimmed by 0 bases and J by 7 bases, 8 bases remained unmatched. Germline CDR1 is DFQATT and CDR2 is SNEGSKA (reference sequence). CDR3 sequence reads: CSARESDRDIGYTF. The CDR3 DNA sequence: TGCAGTGCTAGAGAATCAGACAGGGATATTGGCTACACCTTC.

V and J are TRBV7-2 and TRBJ2-6; 7 bases match TRBD1. Germline V CDR1 and CDR2: SGHTA, FQGNSA. This CDR3 is 15 amino acids long. The J segment lost 4 bases and the V segment lost 4 bases, leaving 4 bases of the junction unmatched. CDR3 sequence: CASSSQGRGANVLTF. For the CDR3, the DNA is TGTGCCAGCAGCTCACAGGGGAGAGGGGCCAACGTCCTGACTTTC.

V is TRBV7-9 and J is TRBJ2-7; a weak D match, TRBD2 (7 bases). This CDR3 has 15 amino acids. Trimming took 5 bases from V and 5 from J, leaving 19 bases between them. Per the germline V gene, CDR1 is SEHNR and CDR2 is FQNEAQ (reference sequence). The CDR3 nucleotides read TGTGCCAGCAGCCCCCGGGGCGGGGGCGACGACGAGCAGTACTTC. This codes for CASSPRGGGDDEQYF.

The chain carries TRBV27 and TRBJ2-1; 7 bases line up with TRBD2. Trimming removed 6 bases from V and 6 bases from J; junction bases left unmatched: 8. Germline CDR1 reads MNHEY; CDR2 reads SMNVEV (reference sequence). There are 14 residues in the CDR3. The CDR3 DNA sequence: TGTGCCAGCAGCCTAGCGGCGCGGGGCAATGAGCAGTTCTTC. Its protein is CASSLAARGNEQFF.

The genes are TRBV4-2 and TRBJ2-1; 12 positions agree with TRBD2. There are 15 residues in the CDR3. The V segment lost 5 bases and the J segment 6 bases; nucleotides outside the gene matches: 5. Germline-derived CDR1 and CDR2 are LGHNA and YNFKEQ. For the CDR3, the DNA is TGTGCCAGCAGCTCCCTAGCGGGGGGGTTCAATGAGCAGTTCTTC. The encoded protein is CASSSLAGGFNEQFF.

The rearrangement uses TRBV5-1 and TRBJ2-7; 9 bases align to TRBD1. V was clipped by 4 bases and J by 4 bases; unmatched bases: 9. The CDR3 sequence is 15 residues long. CDR1 and CDR2 from the germline V gene are SGHRS and YFSETQ. The CDR3 region is CASSASGTGRYEQYF. The DNA of the CDR3 is TGCGCCAGCAGCGCGTCCGGGACAGGGAGATACGAGCAGTACTTC.

CDR3 amino acids: CSVEFEDKAEGTDTQYF. The CDR3 DNA is TGCAGCGTTGAATTCGAAGACAAGGCGGAGGGCACAGATACGCAGTATTTT. The chain is built from TRBV29-1 and TRBJ2-3, with D maybe TRBD2 (5 bases). Between the trimmed V and J ends, which lost 2 bases and 1 base, there was a span of 19 bases. Germline CDR1 and CDR2: SQVTM and ANQGSEA. The CDR3 sequence is 17 residues long.

The V call is TRBV4-2, the J call TRBJ2-7; unclear D gene. CDR1 is LGHNA and CDR2 is YNFKEQ in the germline V gene. Deletions cut 0 bases from V and 2 bases from J, with 11 bases between. This CDR3 comprises 15 residues. This chain's CDR3 is CASSQERSATYEQYF. The CDR3 nucleotides read TGTGCCAGCAGCCAAGAGAGGTCGGCGACCTACGAGCAGTACTTC.

This chain uses TRBV7-9 with TRBJ2-7; D might be TRBD1 (5 bases). The CDR3 covers 12 residues. Germline values: CDR1 SEHNR, CDR2 FQNEAQ (reference sequence). Trimming stripped 11 bases from V and 0 bases from J, with 11 bases between. The CDR3 DNA reads as TGTGCCGACAGCTTGAACTCCTACGAGCAGTACTTC. Translation gives CADSLNSYEQYF.

This clonotype was picked up many times. The rearrangement uses TRBV5-1 and TRBJ2-1; 7 bases are shared with TRBD2. The CDR3 sequence is 13 residues long. The germline gives CDR1 SGHRS, CDR2 YFSETQ. The V segment lost 7 bases and the J segment 3 bases; nucleotides outside the gene matches: 4. The CDR3 region has the DNA TGCGCCAGCTCCGGCGGGGGCTACAATGAGCAGTTCTTC. Protein sequence: CASSGGGYNEQFF.

The V and J genes are TRBV21-1 and TRBJ2-7. TRBV21-1 is tagged as a pseudogene. The CDR3 covers 15 residues. The CDR3 reads CASSSERTRDNEQYF. The CDR3 DNA is TGTGCCAGCAGCAGTGAGCGAACAAGAGACAATGAGCAGTACTTC.